This record covers a single TCR beta chain. The specificity of this receptor is unknown. No much larger clone is present one base from it, and per-base qualities are unavailable. The entire isolated RNA was reverse transcribed using the High Capacity cDNA Reverse Transcription Kit, and thus expressed TCRB transcripts were sequenced. Deep immunoSEQ sequencing was applied to naive, central memory and regulatory T cell samples, giving an average of about 3.6 million total reads per sample. Sorted cells were lysed in RLT buffer, and RNA was extracted using DNase-treated RNeasy Micro or Mini kits according to cell number. To prevent cross-contamination, each cell subset was processed individually, whereas patient and healthy donor samples were processed jointly. Using the immunoSEQ multiplex PCR, TCRB sequences were amplified from cDNA into 87-bp fragments spanning the CDR3 region. The amplicons were sequenced using the Illumina HiSeq platform. On the study's bioinformatics: Synthetic template baselines were used to correct PCR bias computationally, reads within Hamming distance 2 were collapsed, and singletons that could not be merged were discarded. Reads were aligned against IMGT so that V, D and J genes, CDR3 length and insertions or deletions at six rearrangement sites could be assigned. Within each subset, clonotype counts were normalized to sorted cell number, and only after that were true diversity and Gini coefficients computed with the tcR R package. Repertoire sharing was quantified using the overlap coefficient calculated on TCRB nucleotide sequences. Entries here come from immuneACCESS through TCRdb and include only in-frame sequences with V and J called. Some clones fail to appear in such tables; in the studies checked, an unresolved V gene covers under half of the shortfall, and the cause of the remainder is unknown. V and J calls plus clone size are reproduced from that table; the DNA served to infer D and trimming. This sample is represented by 50,000 to 65,000 clones; roughly 40% of them were singletons. Roughly 1.5% of the sample belongs to the ten largest clones.

Each donor gave one peripheral blood draw, averaging roughly 100 mL, which was collected into heparinised tubes. Using a panel that included CD45RO, CCR7, CD25, CD127, CD95 and CD27, naive, central memory, regulatory and stem cell-like memory CD4+ T cells were sorted on a BD FACSAria II. A purity above 95% was achieved for all sorted populations. PBMCs were separated immediately by Lymphoprep density gradient centrifugation and were stained directly, without being cultured. So that batch effects would be minimized, each experiment stained and sorted samples in pairs, pairing one healthy donor with one patient. This specimen belongs to a study of beta chain features in type 1 diabetes (dated by TCRdb to the late 2010s). At the level of the whole study: Patients and healthy donors did not differ in mean age, gender distribution, total cell number or subset yield. The study compared TCRB repertoires of sorted circulating CD4+ T cell subsets between recently diagnosed type 1 diabetes patients and matched healthy donors. Regulatory and stem cell-like memory subsets were obtained from only 8 patients and roughly eight healthy donors, while naive and central memory subsets were obtained from all 30 or so donors. Across all samples, 107,917,701 sorted cells were examined, and cell number per subset correlated strongly with RNA yield.

The germline V gene specifies SGHAT as CDR1 and FQNNGV as CDR2. From V the trimming removes 5 bases and from J it removes 7 bases, while the gene matches leave 8 bases of the junction unaccounted for. From cysteine to phenylalanine, the CDR3 is 17 amino acids long. CDR3 DNA is the only sequence kept; it has 51 bases, read in frame from the first base. The paper as a whole reports these results and caveats: At VDJ recombination sites, type 1 diabetes patients had fewer insertions and more deleted nucleotides, which implies abnormalities in thymic rearrangement. Naive, central memory and regulatory TCRB repertoires appeared to be more similar among patients than among healthy donors. Only small numbers of individuals were included in the HLA sub-analyses, which left unresolved whether HLA type had any influence on TCRB rearrangement. Shorter templates might have been favored by PCR, but patient and control samples were amplified and corrected together, so both groups would have been affected equally by any skew. In all four CD4+ subsets, TCRB CDR3 length was moderately but significantly shorter in type 1 diabetes patients. Because cDNA was sequenced instead of genomic DNA, highly expressing activated cells could be over-represented, though the groups showed no difference in activation or CD3 levels.

Recombination connected TRBV11-2 to TRBJ2-1; the central 16 bases match TRBD2. Sequencing used Tregs from blood. Explained via the paper, the cell subset or site label denotes: regulatory CD4+ T cells. This TCR was sampled from a man younger than 45 with type 1 diabetes. The nucleotides are TGTGCCAGCAGCCGGCGGGGGGGACTAGCGGGAGGGAATGAGCAGTTCTTC. It specifies CASSRRGGLAGGNEQFF.